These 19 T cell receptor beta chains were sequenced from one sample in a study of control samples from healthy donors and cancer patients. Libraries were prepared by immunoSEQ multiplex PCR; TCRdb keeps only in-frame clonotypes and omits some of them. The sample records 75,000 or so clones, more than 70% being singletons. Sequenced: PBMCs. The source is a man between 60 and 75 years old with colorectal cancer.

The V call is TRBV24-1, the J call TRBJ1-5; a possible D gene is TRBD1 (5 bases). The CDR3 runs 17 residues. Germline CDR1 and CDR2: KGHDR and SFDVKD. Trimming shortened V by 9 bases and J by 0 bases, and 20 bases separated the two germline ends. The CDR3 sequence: CATGAGAGDLSNQPQHF. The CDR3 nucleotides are TGTGCCACCGGAGCCGGGGCGGGGGACCTTAGCAATCAGCCCCAGCATTTT.

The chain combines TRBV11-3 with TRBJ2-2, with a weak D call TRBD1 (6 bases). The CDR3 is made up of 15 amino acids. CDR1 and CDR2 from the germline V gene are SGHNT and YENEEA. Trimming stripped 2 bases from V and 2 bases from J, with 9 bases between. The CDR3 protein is CASSLTGTNTGELFF. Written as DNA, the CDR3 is TGTGCCAGCAGCTTAACAGGGACAAACACCGGGGAGCTGTTTTTT.

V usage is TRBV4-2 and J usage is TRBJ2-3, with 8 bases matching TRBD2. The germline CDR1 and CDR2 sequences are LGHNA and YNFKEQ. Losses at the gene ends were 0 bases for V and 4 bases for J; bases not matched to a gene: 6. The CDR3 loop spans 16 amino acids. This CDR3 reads CASSQEAGGRADTQYF. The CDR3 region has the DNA TGTGCCAGCAGCCAAGAGGCGGGAGGAAGGGCAGATACGCAGTATTTT.

For the CDR3, the DNA is TGTGCCAGCAGCGGGGAGGACCTCGGGGCGGGTACGCAGTATTTT. Amino acids: CASSGEDLGAGTQYF. This rearrangement joins TRBV9 to TRBJ2-3; a weak D match, TRBD2 (6 bases). The germline V gene has CDR1 SGDLS and CDR2 YYNGEE. The CDR3 has 15 residues. Trimming removed 3 bases from V and 8 bases from J, with 19 bases in between.

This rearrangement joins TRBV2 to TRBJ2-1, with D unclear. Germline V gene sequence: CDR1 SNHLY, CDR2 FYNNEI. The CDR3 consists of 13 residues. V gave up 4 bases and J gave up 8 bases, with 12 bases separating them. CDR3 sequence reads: CASSVLANDEQFF. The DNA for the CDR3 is TGTGCCAGCAGTGTACTGGCAAACGATGAGCAGTTCTTC.

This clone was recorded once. The CDR3 sequence is CASREVNTGELFF. The CDR3 nucleotides read TGCGCCAGCAGAGAAGTGAACACCGGGGAGCTGTTTTTT. The chain joins TRBV4-1 to TRBJ2-2; D is unresolved. CDR1 and CDR2 from the germline V gene are MGHRA and YSYEKL. Trimming stripped 6 bases from V and 1 base from J, with 6 bases between. The CDR3 consists of 13 residues.

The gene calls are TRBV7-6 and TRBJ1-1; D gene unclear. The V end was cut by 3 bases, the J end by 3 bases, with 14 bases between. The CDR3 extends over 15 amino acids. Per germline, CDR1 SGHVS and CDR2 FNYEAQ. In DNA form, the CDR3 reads TGTGCCAGCAGCTTCTTATTTCCCGGGGACACTGAAGCTTTCTTT. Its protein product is CASSFLFPGDTEAFF.

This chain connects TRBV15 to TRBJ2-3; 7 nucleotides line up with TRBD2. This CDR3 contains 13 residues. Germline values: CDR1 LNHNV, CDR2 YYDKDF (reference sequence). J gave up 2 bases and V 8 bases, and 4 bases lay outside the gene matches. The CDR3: CATGLAATDTQYF. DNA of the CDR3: TGTGCCACCGGGCTAGCGGCCACAGATACGCAGTATTTT.

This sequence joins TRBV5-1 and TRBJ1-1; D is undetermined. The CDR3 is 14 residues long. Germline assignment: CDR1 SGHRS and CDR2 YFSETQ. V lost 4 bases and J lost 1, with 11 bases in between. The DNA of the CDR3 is TGCGCCAGCAGCCGCGATCACGCGAACACTGAAGCTTTCTTT. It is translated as CASSRDHANTEAFF.

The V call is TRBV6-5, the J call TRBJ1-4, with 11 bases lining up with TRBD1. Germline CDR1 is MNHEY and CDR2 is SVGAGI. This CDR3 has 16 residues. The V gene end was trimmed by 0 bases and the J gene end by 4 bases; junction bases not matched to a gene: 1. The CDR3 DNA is TGTGCCAGCAGTTACTCGGGGACAGGGGGTAATGAAAAACTGTTTTTT. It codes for CASSYSGTGGNEKLFF.

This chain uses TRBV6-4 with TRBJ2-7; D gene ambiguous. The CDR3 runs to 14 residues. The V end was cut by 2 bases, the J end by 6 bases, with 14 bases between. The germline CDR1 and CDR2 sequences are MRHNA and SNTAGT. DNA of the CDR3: TGTGCCAGCAGTGACCCCATCGTGGCAGCCGAGCAGTACTTC. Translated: CASSDPIVAAEQYF.

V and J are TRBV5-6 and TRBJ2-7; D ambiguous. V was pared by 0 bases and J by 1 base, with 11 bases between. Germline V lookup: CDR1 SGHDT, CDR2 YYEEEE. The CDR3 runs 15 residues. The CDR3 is CASSLGWGRSYEQYF. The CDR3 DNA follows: TGTGCCAGCAGCTTGGGTTGGGGTAGGTCCTACGAGCAGTACTTC.

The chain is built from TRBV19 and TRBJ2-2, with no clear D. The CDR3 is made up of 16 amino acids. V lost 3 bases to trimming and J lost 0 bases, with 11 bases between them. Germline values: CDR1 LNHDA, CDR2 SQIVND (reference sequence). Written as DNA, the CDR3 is TGTGCCAGTAGTATGGGGTACTTATCGAACACCGGGGAGCTGTTTTTT. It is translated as CASSMGYLSNTGELFF.

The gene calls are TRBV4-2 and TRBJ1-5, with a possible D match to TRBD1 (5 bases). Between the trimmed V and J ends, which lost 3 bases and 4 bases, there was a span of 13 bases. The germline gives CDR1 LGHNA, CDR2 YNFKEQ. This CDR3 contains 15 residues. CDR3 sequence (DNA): TGTGCCAGCAGCCAGTGGGGTGAGGGGAATCAGCCCCAGCATTTT. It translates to CASSQWGEGNQPQHF.

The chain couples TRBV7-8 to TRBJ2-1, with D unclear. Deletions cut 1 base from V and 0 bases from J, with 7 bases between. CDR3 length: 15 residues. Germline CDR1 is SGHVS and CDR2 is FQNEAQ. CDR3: CASSLVHSSYNEQFF. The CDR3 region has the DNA TGTGCCAGCAGCTTAGTTCATTCCTCCTACAATGAGCAGTTCTTC. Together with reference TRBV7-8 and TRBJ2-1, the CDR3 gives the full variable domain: GAGVSQSPRYKVAKRGQDVALRCDPISGHVSLFWYQQALGQGPEFLTYFQNEAQLDKSGLPSDRFFAERPEGSVSTLKIQRTQQEDSAVYLCASSLVHSSYNEQFFGPGTRLTVL.

The CDR3 is CASSPKGAANTGELFF. The CDR3 DNA reads as TGTGCCAGCAGCCCGAAGGGAGCAGCGAACACCGGGGAGCTGTTTTTT. The chain couples TRBV7-3 to TRBJ2-2, with a weak D call TRBD2 (5 bases). This CDR3 has 16 residues. V lost 5 bases and J 0 bases, leaving 13 bases between the germline ends. CDR1 and CDR2 (germline): SGHTA, FQGTGA.

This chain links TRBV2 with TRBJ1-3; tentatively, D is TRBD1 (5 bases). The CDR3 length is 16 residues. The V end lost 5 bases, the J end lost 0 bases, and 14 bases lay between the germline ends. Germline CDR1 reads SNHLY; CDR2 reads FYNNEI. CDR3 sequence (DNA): TGTGCCAGCAGTCGGGGACGTCAAGCCTCTGGAAACACCATATATTTT. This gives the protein CASSRGRQASGNTIYF.

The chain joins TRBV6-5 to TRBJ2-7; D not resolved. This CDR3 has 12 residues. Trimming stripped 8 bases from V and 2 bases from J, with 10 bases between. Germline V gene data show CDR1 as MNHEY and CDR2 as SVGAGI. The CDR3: CASQAYTYEQYF. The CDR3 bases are TGTGCCAGCCAGGCCTATACCTACGAGCAGTACTTC.

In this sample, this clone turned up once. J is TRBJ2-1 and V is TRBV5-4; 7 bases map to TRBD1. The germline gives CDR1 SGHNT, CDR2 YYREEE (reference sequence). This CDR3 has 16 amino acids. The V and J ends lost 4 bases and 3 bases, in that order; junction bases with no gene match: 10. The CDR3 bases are TGTGCCAGCAGCCCCCATCTGAGGGACAGCTACAATGAGCAGTTCTTC. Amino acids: CASSPHLRDSYNEQFF.